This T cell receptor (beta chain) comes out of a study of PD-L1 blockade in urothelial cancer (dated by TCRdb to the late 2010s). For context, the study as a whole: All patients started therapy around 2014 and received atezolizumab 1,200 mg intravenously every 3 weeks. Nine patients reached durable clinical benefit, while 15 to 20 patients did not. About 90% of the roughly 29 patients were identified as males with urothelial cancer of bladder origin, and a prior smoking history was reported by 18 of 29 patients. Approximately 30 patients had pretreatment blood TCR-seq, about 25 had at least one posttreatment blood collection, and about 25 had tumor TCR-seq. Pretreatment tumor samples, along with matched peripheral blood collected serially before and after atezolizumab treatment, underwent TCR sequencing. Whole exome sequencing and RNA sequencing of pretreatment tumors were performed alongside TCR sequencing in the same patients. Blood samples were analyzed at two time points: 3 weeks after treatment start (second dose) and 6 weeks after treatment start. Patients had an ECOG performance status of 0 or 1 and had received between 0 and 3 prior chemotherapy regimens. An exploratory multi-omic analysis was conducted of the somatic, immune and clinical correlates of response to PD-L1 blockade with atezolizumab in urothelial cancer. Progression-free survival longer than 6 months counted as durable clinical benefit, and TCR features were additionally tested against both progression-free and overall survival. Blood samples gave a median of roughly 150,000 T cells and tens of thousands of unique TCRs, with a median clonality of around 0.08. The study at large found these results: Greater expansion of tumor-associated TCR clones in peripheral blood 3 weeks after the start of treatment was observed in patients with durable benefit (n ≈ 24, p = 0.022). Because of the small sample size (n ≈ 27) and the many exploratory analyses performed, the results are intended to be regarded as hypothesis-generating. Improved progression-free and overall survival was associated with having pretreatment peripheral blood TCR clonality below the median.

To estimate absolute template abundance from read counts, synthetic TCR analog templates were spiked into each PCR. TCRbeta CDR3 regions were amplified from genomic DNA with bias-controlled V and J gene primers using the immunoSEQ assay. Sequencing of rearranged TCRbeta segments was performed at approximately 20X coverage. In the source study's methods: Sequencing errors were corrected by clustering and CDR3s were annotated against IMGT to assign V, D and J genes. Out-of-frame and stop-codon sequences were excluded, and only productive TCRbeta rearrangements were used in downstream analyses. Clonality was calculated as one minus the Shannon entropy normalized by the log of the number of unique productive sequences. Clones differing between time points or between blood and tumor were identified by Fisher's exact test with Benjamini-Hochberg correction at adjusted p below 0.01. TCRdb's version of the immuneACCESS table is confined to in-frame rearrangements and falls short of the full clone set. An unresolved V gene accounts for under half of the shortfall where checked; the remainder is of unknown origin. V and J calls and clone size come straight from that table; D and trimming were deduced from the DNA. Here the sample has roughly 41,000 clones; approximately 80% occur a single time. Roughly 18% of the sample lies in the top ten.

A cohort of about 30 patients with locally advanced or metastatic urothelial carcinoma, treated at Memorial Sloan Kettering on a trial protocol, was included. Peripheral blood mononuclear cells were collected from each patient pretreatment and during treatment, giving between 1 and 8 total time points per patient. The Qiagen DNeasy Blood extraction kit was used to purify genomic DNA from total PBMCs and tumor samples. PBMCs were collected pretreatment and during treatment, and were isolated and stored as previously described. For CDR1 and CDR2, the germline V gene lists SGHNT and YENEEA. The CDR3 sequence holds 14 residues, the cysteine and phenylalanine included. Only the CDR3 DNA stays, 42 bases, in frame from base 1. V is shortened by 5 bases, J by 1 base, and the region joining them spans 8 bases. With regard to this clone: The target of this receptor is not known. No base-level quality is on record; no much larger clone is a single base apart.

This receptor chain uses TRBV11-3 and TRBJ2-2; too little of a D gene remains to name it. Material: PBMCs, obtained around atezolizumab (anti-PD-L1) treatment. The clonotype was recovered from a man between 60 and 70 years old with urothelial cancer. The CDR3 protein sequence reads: CASSPNRNTGELFF. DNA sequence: TGTGCCAGCAGCCCGAACAGGAACACCGGGGAGCTGTTTTTT.